The present TCR beta chain was sequenced within a study of blood T cell repertoires in COVID-19. Germline V lookup: CDR1 SGHNT, CDR2 YYREEE (reference sequence). The CDR3 is 14 residues long. V lost 3 bases, J lost 5 bases, and 14 bases lay in between. TCRdb's table, derived via immunoSEQ multiplex PCR, lists solely in-frame clones and lacks some. The table lists about 160,000 clones, approximately 90% of them singletons. The chain recombines TRBV5-4 with TRBJ2-5; D is perhaps TRBD1 (5 bases). Sequencing input: peripheral blood. The source of this sequence is a woman in her sixties or seventies who had recovered from COVID-19. CDR3: CASSSKGAAETQYF. The CDR3 DNA reads TGTGCCAGCAGCTCGAAAGGGGCGGCGGAGACCCAGTACTTC.